The source of this TCR beta chain is a study of blood T cell repertoires in COVID-19. Study in general: COVID-19 samples collected from the United States, Italy and Spain covered acute and convalescent phases.

Those enrolled, adults aged roughly 18 to 95 years, came from about two dozen US areas. Libraries were prepared by immunoSEQ multiplex PCR; TCRdb keeps only in-frame clonotypes and omits some of them. This sample has some 210,000 clones, with 80% to 85% found just once. The V gene's germline CDR1 is SGHTA and CDR2 FQGNSA. This CDR3 has 15 amino acids. V trimming: 5 bases; J trimming: 3 bases; junction bases outside the gene matches: 6. The chain carries TRBV7-2 and TRBJ2-5, with 10 bases identical to TRBD2. The TCR sequence derives from a woman between 45 and 60 years old with acute COVID-19. Sequencing used PBMCs or T cells enriched from blood (not recorded which). Written as DNA, the CDR3 is TGTGCCAGCAGCCCTCTAGCGGGAGTAGAAGAGACCCAGTACTTC. The encoded protein is CASSPLAGVEETQYF. Supplemented by reference TRBV7-2 and TRBJ2-5, the full variable domain reads GAGVSQSPSNKVTEKGKDVELRCDPISGHTALYWYRQSLGQGLEFLIYFQGNSAPDKSGLPSDRFSAERTGGSVSTLTIQRTQQEDSAVYLCASSPLAGVEETQYFGPGTRLLVL.